Here is one T cell receptor (beta chain) with its context. The data derive from a study of blood T cells in healthy people across ages. Trimming at V came to 8 bases and at J to 6 bases, leaving 11 bases not matched to a gene. CDR3 length equals 14 residues. In germline, CDR1 is SGDLS, CDR2 YYNGEE. The authors ran a second PCR of about 7 to 11 cycles using a sample-barcoded 5' primer and a J-beta primer mix. TCRdb processed the 5' RACE reads anew with MiXCR; each CDR3 protein has one entry. Of about 830,000 distinct CDR3 sequences in the sample, 62% were seen once. The source material was blood. The chain has TRBV9 and TRBJ1-1; 9 bases align to TRBD1. This sequence was found in a man under 40 in good health. CDR3 in DNA: TGTGCCAGTACTATGGGACAGGGTGTAGCTGAAGCTTTCTTT. Translating gives CASTMGQGVAEAFF.